This record looks at one TCR beta chain sequence and its context. This sample was included in a study of T cell changes during pregnancy in multiple sclerosis. Measured with immunoSEQ multiplex PCR; TCRdb has only the in-frame clones, and not every one. The sample carries about 70,000 clones, 94% recorded once. V lost 4 bases to trimming and J lost 6 bases, with 14 bases between them. Per the germline V gene, CDR1 is SGHDT and CDR2 is YYEEEE. This CDR3 contains 15 residues. The V call is TRBV5-6, the J call TRBJ1-6; no reliable D call. The sequences come from peripheral blood, collected in the third trimester of pregnancy. The receptor was isolated from a female donor with multiple sclerosis, enrolled in a pregnancy study. For the CDR3, the DNA is TGTGCCAGCAGCATTGGCTCCCCCTCTAATTCACCCCTCCACTTT. Amino acids: CASSIGSPSNSPLHF.